These T cell receptor beta chains were read from a single sample in a study of post-analysis software for immune sequencing data. TCRdb independently ran MiXCR on the PCR reads; one entry per CDR3 protein. This sample yields about 770,000 distinct CDR3 sequences, of which just over 45% are seen a single time; over 4.5% belongs to the top ten. The specimen was blood. The source of these receptors is a girl under 18 with multiple sclerosis. Each CDR3 is given with its conserved first and last residue. D genes are given only for firm matches. A clone size is listed for some rows: how often the clone was seen (once, few, many), or a class if it is expanded.

j_gene,d_gene,v_gene,abundance,CDR3nt,CDR3aa
TRBJ2-7,TRBD1,TRBV12-3/TRBV12-4,few,TGTGCCAGCAGAACGGGACAGGGTGTCTACGAGCAGTACTTC,CASRTGQGVYEQYF
TRBJ1-2,.,TRBV18,.,TGTGCCAGCTCACCAGGGGAAGAAGGCTACACCTTC,CASSPGEEGYTF
TRBJ2-7,.,TRBV20-1,few,TGCAGTGCTGGTTCCCGGGACTACGAGCAGTACTTC,CSAGSRDYEQYF
TRBJ1-2,.,TRBV3-1,.,TGTGCCAGCAGCCAGTCAGGGGCGGGTGGCTACACCTTC,CASSQSGAGGYTF
TRBJ2-7,.,TRBV15,.,TGTGCCACCAGCAGTGATGGACTTCGGACGAGATACGAGCAGTACTTC,CATSSDGLRTRYEQYF
TRBJ2-1,TRBD1,TRBV6-5,.,TGTGCCAGCAGTCGGGGACAGGAGAGCTCCTACAATGAGCAGTTCTTC,CASSRGQESSYNEQFF
TRBJ2-1,.,TRBV2,.,TGTGCCAGTCGGGACTCCAATTACAATGAGCAGTTCTTC,CASRDSNYNEQFF
TRBJ2-3,.,TRBV7-9,.,TGTGCCAGCACCATAGTGGCTCGAACCACAGATACGCAGTATTTT,CASTIVARTTDTQYF
TRBJ1-5,TRBD1,TRBV12-3/TRBV12-4,.,TGTGCCAACAGTTTAGAGACAGGGCCTAGGGTTCAGCCCCAGCATTTT,CANSLETGPRVQPQHF
TRBJ2-3,.,TRBV28,.,TGTGCCAGCAGTTCCCCCCGGACTGGAAACACAGATACGCAGTATTTT,CASSSPRTGNTDTQYF
TRBJ2-3,.,TRBV7-3,.,TGTGCCAGCAGCTTAATGCGCGGCGCTAGCACAGATACGCAGTATTTT,CASSLMRGASTDTQYF
TRBJ2-7,.,TRBV6-2/TRBV6-3,.,TGTGCCAGCAGTTACCTTGGAGATACAGGTCCTGTGGGCTACGAGCAGTACTTC,CASSYLGDTGPVGYEQYF
TRBJ2-3,TRBD1,TRBV7-8,.,TGTGCCAGCAGCACTCCGCAGGGGGCAGGGGCAGATACGCAGTATTTT,CASSTPQGAGADTQYF
TRBJ1-1,.,TRBV10-3,.,TGTGCCATCAGTGAGTACAAGAACACTGAAGCTTTCTTT,CAISEYKNTEAFF
TRBJ2-2,TRBD2,TRBV4-3,.,TGCGCCAGCAGCCGCACAGCAAGTCTAGCGGGAGGGACCGGGGAGCTGTTTTTT,CASSRTASLAGGTGELFF
TRBJ2-1,.,TRBV7-9,few,TGTGCCAGCAGCTTAGGTGGGGGACTGGGGCATGAGCAGTTCTTC,CASSLGGGLGHEQFF
TRBJ2-7,.,TRBV20-1,few,TGCAGTGCTAGCCCAGGGAGCGACTACGAGCAGTACTTC,CSASPGSDYEQYF
TRBJ1-5,TRBD1,TRBV18,.,TGTGCCAGCTCACCAATCGGACAGGGAATCAATCAGCCCCAGCATTTT,CASSPIGQGINQPQHF
TRBJ1-1,.,TRBV18,few,TGTGCCAGCTTGCGGGGGGGAGACACTGAAGCTTTCTTT,CASLRGGDTEAFF
TRBJ2-5,.,TRBV29-1,many,TGCAGCGTTGATAGCGGACCTAGACAAGAGACCCAGTACTTC,CSVDSGPRQETQYF
TRBJ2-1,.,TRBV12-3/TRBV12-4,once,TGTGCCAGCAGTCACAGTAGCAGTCCGGGGCAAGAGACCCACTACTTC,CASSHSSSPGQETHYF
TRBJ2-4,TRBD2,TRBV28,few,TGTGCCAGCAGTTCCCCAGGACTAGCGCGAGCCAAAAACATTCAGTACTTC,CASSSPGLARAKNIQYF
TRBJ2-1,TRBD1,TRBV25-1,.,TGTGCCAGCAGAGGACAGGGACCCTACAATGAGCAGTTCTTC,CASRGQGPYNEQFF
TRBJ2-7,.,TRBV20-1,many,TGCAGTGCCAAGGGGGGTGATGGGTTCTACGAGCAGTACTTC,CSAKGGDGFYEQYF
TRBJ2-7,TRBD2,TRBV3-1,few,TGTGCCAGCAGCCAAGTTGGTGTAGCGGGAGCGGGGGAGCAGTACTTC,CASSQVGVAGAGEQYF
TRBJ2-5,TRBD2,TRBV20-1,few,TGCAGTGCCCCGAATATCAGCGGGAGGATAGAGACCCAGTACTTC,CSAPNISGRIETQYF
TRBJ2-7,TRBD2,TRBV19,many,TGTGCCAGCAGCCGCGGGGGCTACGAGCAGTACTTC,CASSRGGYEQYF
TRBJ2-6,.,TRBV29-1,.,TGCAGCGTTGCTAACCTGGGACTTGCTGGGGCCAACGTCCTGACTTTC,CSVANLGLAGANVLTF
TRBJ2-7,.,TRBV5-5,few,TGTGCCAGCAGCTTGGCGGCCCAAGTGATTGGCGAGCAGTACTTC,CASSLAAQVIGEQYF
TRBJ2-7,TRBD2,TRBV9,.,TGTGCCAGCAGCGTAGGGGCTAGCGGGATCGGATACGAGCAGTACTTC,CASSVGASGIGYEQYF
TRBJ2-7,.,TRBV7-9,.,TGTGCCAGCAGCTTAGCCCCCCGGGGTGGCCTAAACTACGAGCAGTACTTC,CASSLAPRGGLNYEQYF
TRBJ1-1,TRBD1,TRBV7-2,few,TGTGCCAGCAGCTCCCCCGGACAGGGCACGAACACTGAAGCTTTCTTT,CASSSPGQGTNTEAFF
TRBJ2-3,.,TRBV5-1,.,TGCGCCAGCAGCTCCCGACTACTGACACCCACAGATACGCAGTATTTT,CASSSRLLTPTDTQYF
TRBJ2-7,.,TRBV6-2/TRBV6-3,.,TGTGCCAGCAGTTACGGAGGGATCGCCTACGAGCAGTACTTC,CASSYGGIAYEQYF